These 16 T cell receptor beta chains came from one sample sequenced in a study of regulatory T cells in long-lasting Graves disease. Time point described: newly diagnosed GD, antithyroid drugs for less than 3 months. Extracted RNA from PBMCs served as the source of the TCR library. Assembly of TCR beta libraries relied on iRepertoire HTBI primers together with Arm-PCR of CDR3 regions. A single record per CDR3 protein comes from TCRdb applying MiXCR to the multiplex PCR reads. This sample has 400,000 to 550,000 distinct CDR3 sequences, with about 15% found just once. These data were also filed under a second study, of T cells in Graves' hyperthyroidism and ophthalmopathy.

Sample: peripheral blood mononuclear cells (PBMCs), taken at new diagnosis, from a patient treated with antithyroid drugs. Every receptor here comes from a woman between 25 and 40 years old with Graves disease.

In this sample, this clonotype turned up many times. V gene TRBV4-3 combines with J gene TRBJ2-7, with D possibly being TRBD2 (5 bases). CDR3 length equals 15 residues. The V and J ends lost 0 bases and 2 bases respectively, with 11 bases between them. Germline V gene data show CDR1 as LGHNA and CDR2 as YSLEER. CDR3 region: CASSQDFPGTYEQYF. In nucleotides, the CDR3 is TGCGCCAGCAGCCAAGATTTTCCGGGGACCTACGAGCAGTACTTC.

In regard to this clonotype: This may be a read error: a much more frequent sequence differs by one nucleotide. This sequence joins TRBV6-1 and TRBJ2-1, with 14 bases matching TRBD2. The CDR3 runs 18 residues. The ends lost 7 bases at V and 9 bases at J; junction bases unmatched: 17. Germline V gives CDR1 MNHNS, CDR2 SASEGT. The CDR3 sequence: CASTTLPGLAGVNSEQFF. The CDR3 DNA follows: TGTGCCAGCACCACCTTGCCGGGACTAGCGGGAGTTAACAGTGAGCAGTTCTTC.

This clonotype appeared a few times. The CDR3 is CASSPQGAPHGYTF. CDR3 coding DNA: TGTGCCAGCAGCCCGCAGGGGGCCCCGCATGGCTACACCTTC. The chain carries TRBV14 and TRBJ1-2; the match to TRBD1 covers 8 bases. Losses at the gene ends were 4 bases for V and 6 bases for J; bases not matched to a gene: 7. The CDR3 consists of 14 residues. Germline CDR1 and CDR2: SGHDN and FVKESK.

As concerns this clonotype: The junction does not match germline at one end; this may be a read error. The V gene is TRBV7-9, the J gene TRBJ2-1; possible D gene TRBD2, 6 bases. CDR1 SEHNR and CDR2 FQNEAQ come from the germline V gene (reference sequence). CDR3 size: 14 residues. CDR3 sequence reads: CANSLVGLNNEQFF. The CDR3 nucleotides are TGTGCCAACAGCTTAGTAGGACTAAACAATGAGCAGTTCTTC.

This clonotype was seen at least ten times. The CDR3 bases are TGTGCCAGCAGTTACGGGAGGCACTACGAGCAGTACTTC. Protein: CASSYGRHYEQYF. The rearrangement links TRBV6-2 or TRBV6-3 to TRBJ2-7; possible D gene TRBD2, 6 bases. V was clipped by 2 bases and J by 3 bases, with 8 bases between them. CDR1 and CDR2 (germline): MNHEY, SVGEGT. The CDR3 is 13 residues long.

This clonotype occurred many times. This clone may be a read error of a much larger clone one base away. The V gene is TRBV7-6, the J gene TRBJ2-7, with 7 positions matching TRBD2. The junction had 2 bases not matched to a gene; V was cut back by 0 bases and J by 3 bases. The CDR3 totals 14 residues. Germline CDR1 reads SGHVS; CDR2 reads FNYEAQ. CDR3 DNA sequence: TGTGCCAGCAGCTTAGCTAGCGGGCTCTACGAGCAGTACTTC. Amino acids: CASSLASGLYEQYF. The entire variable domain, with the rest obtained from reference TRBV7-6 and TRBJ2-7, is as follows: GAGVSQSPRYKVTKRGQDVALRCDPISGHVSLYWYRQALGQGPEFLTYFNYEAQQDKSGLPNDRFSAERPEGSISTLTIQRTEQRDSAMYRCASSLASGLYEQYFGPGTRLTVT.

This clonotype was detected ten times or more. The rearrangement uses TRBV20-1 and TRBJ2-7, with 7 nucleotides matching TRBD1. This CDR3 region has 14 residues. Per germline, CDR1 DFQATT and CDR2 SNEGSKA (reference sequence). The trim removed 6 bases at V and 3 bases at J, leaving 11 bases unmatched. CDR3 loop: CSAQHGTEDYEQYF. CDR3 nucleotide sequence: TGCAGTGCACAACACGGGACAGAGGACTACGAGCAGTACTTC.

This clonotype was found many times. The genes are TRBV24-1 and TRBJ2-1; D is unclear. Trimming pared 3 bases from V and 2 bases from J, leaving 7 bases between. CDR3 length equals 14 residues. Germline V lookup: CDR1 KGHDR, CDR2 SFDVKD. This CDR3 reads CATSDVTAYNEQFF. CDR3 in DNA: TGTGCCACCAGTGATGTGACGGCCTACAATGAGCAGTTCTTC.

The rearrangement joins TRBV11-2 to TRBJ2-1; the match to TRBD2 covers 10 bases. Per the germline V gene, CDR1 is SGHAT and CDR2 is FQNNGV. The CDR3 has 16 amino acids. J was trimmed by 9 bases and V by 0 bases; bases with no gene match: 8. This chain's CDR3 is CASSLDMVAGGLEQFF. CDR3 DNA sequence: TGTGCCAGCAGCTTAGATATGGTAGCGGGAGGACTTGAGCAGTTCTTC. Using reference TRBV11-2 and TRBJ2-1 for the parts outside the CDR3, the full variable domain is EAGVAQSPRYKIIEKRQSVAFWCNPISGHATLYWYQQILGQGPKLLIQFQNNGVVDDSQLPKDRFSAERLKGVDSTLKIQPAKLEDSAVYLCASSLDMVAGGLEQFFGPGTRLTVL.

In its sample, this clonotype was seen a few times. This sequence joins TRBV4-1 and TRBJ2-2; D unclear. Trimming removed 2 bases at V and 6 bases at J, with 10 bases between. The CDR3 is made up of 14 amino acids. In germline, CDR1 is MGHRA, CDR2 YSYEKL. This CDR3 is CASSQPKRAGELFF. DNA for the CDR3: TGCGCCAGCAGCCAACCTAAGCGTGCCGGGGAGCTGTTTTTT.

This clonotype has only a few counts. The rearrangement links TRBV27 to TRBJ1-1; D remains ambiguous. Germline values: CDR1 MNHEY, CDR2 SMNVEV (reference sequence). With 2 bases removed from V and 5 bases from J, the gap between germline ends came to 15 bases. The length of the CDR3 is 15 residues. The CDR3 loop reads CASSLTPMTGTEAFF. As DNA, the CDR3 is TGTGCCAGCAGTTTAACCCCCATGACGGGGACTGAAGCTTTCTTT.

The chain carries TRBV12-3 or TRBV12-4 and TRBJ1-5, with 7 nucleotides matching TRBD1. This CDR3 has 13 amino acids. V gave up 6 bases and J gave up 3 bases; unmatched junction bases: 2. The CDR3 nucleotides are TGTGCCAGCAGGGGGACAGTCAATCAGCCCCAGCATTTT. It translates to CASRGTVNQPQHF.

The chain uses TRBV10-3 and TRBJ2-7; TRBD2 agrees at 7 bases. This CDR3 spans 13 amino acids. V gave up 3 bases and J gave up 3 bases; unmatched junction bases: 2. Germline CDR1 and CDR2: ENHRY and SYGVKD. The CDR3 loop is CAISDGEGYEQYF. CDR3 bases: TGTGCCATCAGTGATGGGGAGGGCTACGAGCAGTACTTC.

This clonotype occurred many times. V gene TRBV20-1 combines with J gene TRBJ2-5; 7 bases are a match to TRBD1. This CDR3 comprises 15 residues. V lost 0 bases to trimming and J lost 0 bases; unmatched junction nucleotides: 4. The germline gives CDR1 DFQATT, CDR2 SNEGSKA (reference sequence). The CDR3 is CSARDPTGNQETQYF. CDR3 sequence (DNA): TGCAGTGCTAGAGATCCGACAGGGAACCAAGAGACCCAGTACTTC.

This clonotype was seen more than once but under ten times. The chain is built from TRBV12-3 or TRBV12-4 and TRBJ1-1; D is possibly TRBD1 (6 bases). V was clipped by 4 bases and J by 1 base, with 13 bases between them. CDR3 size: 15 residues. This chain's CDR3 is CASSYRTARNTEAFF. Here the CDR3 DNA reads TGTGCCAGCAGTTACCGGACAGCCAGGAACACTGAAGCTTTCTTT.

This clonotype was seen repeatedly, ten times or more. The genes are TRBV2 and TRBJ2-7, with TRBD1 identical over 9 bases. The trim removed 11 bases at V and 3 bases at J, leaving 11 bases unmatched. The CDR3 has 14 residues. The germline CDR1 and CDR2 sequences are SNHLY and FYNNEI. The CDR3 region is CAGQTGTGSYEQYF. The CDR3 nucleotides are TGTGCCGGGCAGACCGGGACAGGGAGCTACGAGCAGTACTTC.